The clone carrying this T cell receptor (beta chain) was picked up a small number of times. The data derive from a study of T-cell memory formation after mild COVID-19. The CDR3 extends over 16 amino acids. Germline V gives CDR1 SGHKS, CDR2 YYEKEE (reference sequence). The V and J ends lost 4 bases and 3 bases respectively, with 16 bases between them. TCRdb independently ran MiXCR on the 5' RACE reads; one entry per CDR3 protein. The sample carries 550,000 to 700,000 distinct CDR3 sequences, roughly 18% recorded once. The receptor's source is an adult woman who had mild COVID-19 (a few samples of this study predate the infection). Cell type and time point are not known. This chain joins TRBV5-5 and TRBJ1-4; D remains ambiguous. Source material: PBMCs or a T cell subset sorted from them (not recorded which). The CDR3 is CASSPQLDTSNEKLFF. The CDR3 DNA reads as TGTGCCAGCAGCCCGCAACTCGACACTTCTAATGAAAAACTGTTTTTT.